One sample yielded the 10 T cell receptor beta chains listed below, sequenced in a study of T cells in Graves' hyperthyroidism and ophthalmopathy. It was RNA transcripts that yielded the amplified TCR beta CDR3 regions. The HTBI primer set served for first-round RT-PCR of the TCR CDR3. TCRdb processed the multiplex PCR reads anew with MiXCR; each CDR3 protein has one entry. Found here are 600,000 to 750,000 distinct CDR3 sequences, around a sixth of them singletons; the top ten hold around a sixth. The specimen was blood. The receptors stem from a man aged 50 or older with Graves' hyperthyroidism.

V usage is TRBV20-1 and J usage is TRBJ2-1, with D unresolved. Trimming removed 6 bases from V and 2 bases from J, with 11 bases in between. Germline V gives CDR1 DFQATT, CDR2 SNEGSKA (reference sequence). The CDR3 covers 13 residues. DNA of the CDR3: TGCAGTGCCTCCCCCCGCCCCTACAATGAGCAGTTCTTC. Protein: CSASPRPYNEQFF.

The J gene is TRBJ2-2, the V gene TRBV13; 13 positions match TRBD2. The CDR3 sequence is 17 residues long. From germline, CDR1 is PRHDT and CDR2 FYEKMQ (reference sequence). V gave up 4 bases and J gave up 5 bases; unmatched junction bases: 7. As DNA, the CDR3 is TGTGCCAGCAGCTCCGGACTAGCGGGAGCTGGGACCGGGGAGCTGTTTTTT. Protein: CASSSGLAGAGTGELFF.

CDR3 protein: CASSSRAPRGKNIQYF. As DNA, the CDR3 is TGTGCCAGCAGCTCCCGGGCCCCTAGAGGCAAAAACATTCAGTACTTC. The chain carries TRBV7-9 and TRBJ2-4, with unresolved D. CDR3 length: 16 amino acids. Germline V CDR1 and CDR2: SEHNR, FQNEAQ (reference sequence). Trimming pared 4 bases from V and 3 bases from J, leaving 16 bases between.

This clonotype showed up many times. CDR3 sequence: CAWRRQEFSYEQYF. As DNA, the CDR3 is TGTGCCTGGAGGCGACAGGAATTCTCCTACGAGCAGTACTTC. The chain combines TRBV30 with TRBJ2-7; TRBD1 might be the D (6 bases). CDR1 and CDR2 (germline): GTSNPN, SVGIG (reference sequence). The CDR3 is 14 amino acids. V was clipped by 3 bases and J by 0 bases, with 12 bases between them.

This clonotype has a count of ten or more. The V gene is TRBV11-2, the J gene TRBJ1-5; no reliable D call. CDR1 SGHAT and CDR2 FQNNGV come from the germline V gene. The CDR3 has 13 residues. V was shortened by 0 bases and J by 4 bases, with 4 bases between the two germline ends. The CDR3 coding sequence is TGTGCCAGCAGCTTAGACAGAAATCAGCCCCAGCATTTT. Translated: CASSLDRNQPQHF.

In its sample, this clonotype was seen many times. The chain employs TRBV20-1 and TRBJ2-3; a weak D match, TRBD1 (7 bases). V gave up 6 bases and J gave up 0 bases, with 16 bases separating them. Germline-derived CDR1 and CDR2 are DFQATT and SNEGSKA (reference sequence). The CDR3 runs to 15 residues. The CDR3 nucleotides read TGCAGTGCCAGGGGGGAAAGCGCTAGCACAGATACGCAGTATTTT. This translates into CSARGESASTDTQYF.

DNA for the CDR3: TGTGCCAGCAACCGGGGGGGGGGGCCGGAGACCCAGTACTTC. This translates into CASNRGGGPETQYF. The rearrangement uses TRBV6-2 or TRBV6-3 and TRBJ2-5, with TRBD2 identical over 8 bases. The junction had 9 bases not matched to a gene; V was cut back by 7 bases and J by 5 bases. This CDR3 spans 14 amino acids. CDR1 and CDR2 (germline): MNHEY, SVGEGT.

This clonotype has at least ten counts. This chain links TRBV20-1 with TRBJ1-1; TRBD1 agrees at 7 bases. The germline gives CDR1 DFQATT, CDR2 SNEGSKA (reference sequence). CDR3 length: 15 residues. V was clipped by 0 bases and J by 5 bases; unmatched bases: 9. CDR3 sequence: CSARDRNRGGTEAFF. CDR3 in DNA: TGCAGTGCTAGAGATCGGAACAGGGGAGGGACTGAAGCTTTCTTT.

The chain carries TRBV28 and TRBJ2-7; the match to TRBD2 covers 8 bases. V lost 0 bases, J lost 7 bases, and 5 bases stayed unmatched. The CDR3 extends over 14 amino acids. Germline V CDR1 and CDR2: MDHEN, SYDVKM. The CDR3 reads CASSLWRGAEEQYF. The CDR3 bases are TGTGCCAGCAGTTTATGGCGGGGGGCGGAGGAGCAGTACTTC.

This clonotype was counted a few times. The chain has TRBV5-1 and TRBJ2-5, with D possibly matching TRBD1 (5 bases). CDR1 is SGHRS and CDR2 is YFSETQ in the germline V gene. Trimming cost V 0 bases and J 1 base, with 13 bases left between them. CDR3 length: 16 residues. DNA for the CDR3: TGCGCCAGCAGCTTGGCCGCAGGGATAGCCCAAGAGACCCAGTACTTC. It is translated as CASSLAAGIAQETQYF.